This TCR beta chain appears in the sequencing data of a study of blood T cell repertoires in COVID-19. Study-level information: COVID-19 samples collected from the United States, Italy and Spain covered acute and convalescent phases.

Some clones are missing from TCRdb's copy, which holds only in-frame ones; the method was immunoSEQ multiplex PCR. The sample has about 260,000 clones; 85% to 90% are singletons. Trimming shortened V by 1 base and J by 8 bases, and 20 bases separated the two germline ends. The CDR3 is 17 residues long. Germline values: CDR1 MGHRA, CDR2 YSYEKL. This clone was seen just once. This rearrangement joins TRBV4-1 to TRBJ1-4; D might be TRBD1 (6 bases). The material sequenced was peripheral blood. This TCR was recovered from a woman in her thirties or forties with acute or convalescent COVID-19. The chain's CDR3 is CASSQVRTEKGGEKLFF. CDR3 DNA sequence: TGCGCCAGCAGCCAAGTTAGGACAGAGAAGGGCGGGGAAAAACTGTTTTTT.